The clone carrying this T cell receptor beta chain was seen a few times. The antigen is not known. Deletions cut 1 base from V and 8 bases from J, with 12 bases between. Per germline, CDR1 SGHTA and CDR2 FQGNSA. The CDR3 runs to 14 residues. Constant-segment primers were used for 5'RACE, and the resulting TCR alpha and TCR beta cDNA libraries carried sample barcodes and UMIs. Using its own MiXCR run on the 5' RACE reads, TCRdb lists one record per CDR3 protein. The table lists roughly 370,000 distinct CDR3 sequences, roughly 15% of them singletons, with 20% to 25% in the top ten. The data were taken from a study of T-cell memory formation after mild COVID-19. The overall study: Clustering of TCRs was largely donor specific. Study-level points and caveats: CD4+ bias marked clones expanding day 15 to 37, unlike balanced contracting clones.

The sequence came from a man aged 18 to 30 who had mild COVID-19 (a few samples of this study predate the infection). Cell type and time point are not known. The chain links TRBV7-2 to TRBJ2-4, with D perhaps assigned TRBD1 or TRBD2 (5 bases each). Input material: PBMCs or a T cell subset sorted from them (not recorded which). The CDR3 protein is CASSLGAGRDIQYF. The CDR3 DNA reads as TGTGCCAGCAGCTTAGGGGCAGGGCGGGACATTCAGTACTTC.